These 3 T cell receptor beta chains originate from one sample sequenced in a study of control samples from healthy donors and cancer patients. Data came from immunoSEQ multiplex PCR; TCRdb stores just in-frame clones and leaves some out. The sample contains about 160,000 clones, 85% to 90% of which appear only once. The sequenced material came from blood. Receptors were obtained from a man in his thirties or forties in good health.

The rearrangement joins TRBV3-1 (or the pseudogene TRBV3-2) to TRBJ1-6; the D gene is possibly TRBD1 (5 bases). The ends were cut back, 4 bases at V and 9 bases at J, with 13 bases in the middle. The CDR3 sequence is 14 residues long. CDR1 is LGHDT and CDR2 is YNNKEL in the germline V gene (reference sequence). The CDR3 loop reads CASSPTGTTSPLHF. The CDR3 DNA reads TGTGCCAGCAGCCCGACTGGGACCACTTCACCCCTCCACTTT.

Here the CDR3 reads CASSVDRNNQPQHF. CDR3 DNA sequence: TGTGCCAGTAGTGTTGACAGGAACAATCAGCCCCAGCATTTT. The chain has TRBV19 and TRBJ1-5; TRBD1 might be the D (6 bases). Trimming took 5 bases from V and 3 from J, leaving 11 bases between them. The germline gives CDR1 LNHDA, CDR2 SQIVND (reference sequence). The CDR3 length is 14 residues. The variable domain in full, completed from reference TRBV19 and TRBJ1-5, reads DGGITQSPKYLFRKEGQNVTLSCEQNLNHDAMYWYRQDPGQGLRLIYYSQIVNDFQKGDIAEGYSVSREKKESFPLTVTSAQKNPTAFYLCASSVDRNNQPQHFGDGTRLSIL.

J is TRBJ2-3 and V is TRBV4-1, with D unresolved. Deletions cut 2 bases from V and 0 bases from J, with 9 bases between. Germline V gives CDR1 MGHRA, CDR2 YSYEKL. This CDR3 has 15 amino acids. Written as DNA, the CDR3 is TGCGCCAGCAGCCAACTTATACATAGCACAGATACGCAGTATTTT. This encodes CASSQLIHSTDTQYF.